One and the same sample provided the 19 T cell receptor beta chains below, sequenced in a study of blood T cell repertoires in COVID-19. TCRdb keeps only in-frame clones here, not all; method: immunoSEQ multiplex PCR. Counted here are 100,000 to 150,000 clones, approximately 71% occurring once; the ten biggest clones make up 2% to 2.5%. The sample was peripheral blood. These receptors came from a woman aged 70-85 years with acute or convalescent COVID-19.

CDR3 protein: CASSLETYYGYTF. DNA for the CDR3: TGTGCCAGCAGCTTGGAGACGTACTATGGCTACACCTTC. V usage is TRBV7-2 and J usage is TRBJ1-2; D not certain. V lost 3 bases and J lost 3, with 8 bases in between. The CDR3 is 13 residues long. Germline-derived CDR1 and CDR2 are SGHTA and FQGNSA. Drawing the rest from reference TRBV7-2 and TRBJ1-2, the complete variable domain is GAGVSQSPSNKVTEKGKDVELRCDPISGHTALYWYRQSLGQGLEFLIYFQGNSAPDKSGLPSDRFSAERTGGSVSTLTIQRTQQEDSAVYLCASSLETYYGYTFGSGTRLTVV.

The chain combines TRBV27 with TRBJ2-5, with TRBD2 matching over 12 bases. Germline loops: CDR1 MNHEY, CDR2 SMNVEV (reference sequence). This CDR3 contains 15 residues. V lost 4 bases, J lost 5 bases, and 5 bases stayed unmatched. The CDR3 loop reads CASSYGTSGRETQYF. The CDR3 bases are TGTGCCAGCAGTTACGGGACTAGCGGGCGGGAGACCCAGTACTTC.

The count of this clone is one. The chain uses TRBV21-1 and TRBJ2-1; whether TRBD2, the table's D call, matches the DNA was not checked. TRBV21-1 constitutes a pseudogene. The CDR3 contains 15 residues. The CDR3 loop is CASSKWLAGVNEQFF. The CDR3 DNA is TGTGCCAGCAGCAAATGGCTAGCGGGAGTCAATGAGCAGTTCTTC.

The J gene is TRBJ2-7, the V gene TRBV5-6; D remains ambiguous. Germline lookup yields CDR1 SGHDT and CDR2 YYEEEE. The CDR3 contains 14 residues. V shed 2 bases and J shed 2 bases, with 11 bases lying between them. This chain's CDR3 is CASSFTPGPYEQYF. The CDR3, as DNA: TGTGCCAGCAGCTTCACTCCAGGCCCCTACGAGCAGTACTTC.

This clone came up a few times. V gene TRBV2 combines with J gene TRBJ2-7; TRBD2 is a possible D gene (6 bases). V lost 4 bases, J lost 4 bases, and 8 bases lay in between. The CDR3 sequence is 12 residues long. From germline, CDR1 is SNHLY and CDR2 FYNNEI. CDR3 loop: CASSGTKYEQYF. CDR3 bases: TGTGCCAGCAGTGGGACTAAATACGAGCAGTACTTC. The variable domain in full, completed from reference TRBV2 and TRBJ2-7, reads EPEVTQTPSHQVTQMGQEVILRCVPISNHLYFYWYRQILGQKVEFLVSFYNNEISEKSEIFDDQFSVERPDGSNFTLKIRSTKLEDSAMYFCASSGTKYEQYFGPGTRLTVT.

This clone was observed at least ten times. The genes are TRBV6-2 or TRBV6-3 and TRBJ2-3, with 14 bases matching TRBD2. The CDR3 contains 16 residues. Germline CDR1 MNHEY, CDR2 SVGEGT. V lost 4 bases, J lost 5 bases, and 5 bases stayed unmatched. CDR3 loop: CASSSGLAGAGDTQYF. Written as DNA, the CDR3 is TGTGCCAGCAGTTCGGGACTAGCGGGGGCAGGAGATACGCAGTATTTT.

This chain links TRBV27 with TRBJ2-1; a weak D match, TRBD1 (6 bases). The germline V gene encodes CDR1 MNHEY and CDR2 SMNVEV (reference sequence). The V and J ends lost 7 bases and 7 bases respectively, with 8 bases between them. The CDR3 extends over 11 amino acids. As DNA, the CDR3 is TGTGCCAGCACGCAGGGGAATGAGCAGTTCTTC. Residues: CASTQGNEQFF.

This chain joins TRBV3-1 (or the pseudogene TRBV3-2) and TRBJ1-2; 11 bases match TRBD1. This CDR3 has 15 residues. The germline V gene has CDR1 LGHDT and CDR2 YNNKEL (reference sequence). J gave up 6 bases and V 3 bases, and 6 bases lay outside the gene matches. CDR3 sequence reads: CASSQDRGLGDGYTF. The CDR3 DNA follows: TGTGCCAGCAGCCAGGACAGGGGGCTTGGGGATGGCTACACCTTC.

The chain couples TRBV6-5 to TRBJ1-2; weak D call: TRBD1 (5 bases). The CDR3 totals 15 residues. The germline V gene has CDR1 MNHEY and CDR2 SVGAGI. V lost 4 bases and J lost 4, with 16 bases in between. CDR3 in amino acids: CASSSDITALYGYTF. The CDR3 DNA follows: TGTGCCAGCAGTTCGGACATCACGGCCCTCTATGGCTACACCTTC.

The rearrangement uses TRBV6-5 and TRBJ1-1; 7 bases line up with TRBD1. The CDR3 has 14 amino acids. The germline V gene has CDR1 MNHEY and CDR2 SVGAGI. The junction had 10 bases not matched to a gene; V was cut back by 11 bases and J by 1 base. CDR3 in DNA: TGTGCCGTTTACAGGGGACAGAGGAACACTGAAGCTTTCTTT. Its protein is CAVYRGQRNTEAFF.

There are a few counts of this clone. The rearrangement uses TRBV19 and TRBJ1-6, with 8 positions matching TRBD1. This CDR3 has 13 amino acids. From germline, CDR1 is LNHDA and CDR2 SQIVND (reference sequence). J gave up 8 bases and V 6 bases, and 3 bases lay outside the gene matches. The chain's CDR3 is CASSPDRDSPLHF. The CDR3 DNA reads TGTGCCAGTAGCCCGGACAGGGATTCACCCCTCCACTTT.

This sequence joins TRBV10-3 and TRBJ2-3; 10 bases agree with TRBD1. V lost 5 bases, J lost 3 bases, and 2 bases stayed unmatched. CDR1 and CDR2 (germline): ENHRY, SYGVKD. The CDR3 has 14 amino acids. The CDR3 is CAISRDRGTDTQYF. The CDR3 nucleotides read TGTGCCATCAGTCGGGACAGGGGAACAGATACGCAGTATTTT.

This clone was observed a single time. The rearrangement joins TRBV4-1 to TRBJ2-3; 14 bases match TRBD2. V shed 0 bases, J shed 2 bases, and the junction held 10 bases outside the gene matches. CDR1 is MGHRA and CDR2 is YSYEKL in the germline V gene. This CDR3 is built from 20 residues. The CDR3 sequence: CASSQDPGTSGGHLTDTQYF. CDR3 coding DNA: TGCGCCAGCAGCCAAGACCCCGGGACTAGCGGGGGCCACCTCACAGATACGCAGTATTTT.

The gene calls are TRBV27 and TRBJ1-6; D remains unclear. CDR1 and CDR2 (germline): MNHEY, SMNVEV (reference sequence). The CDR3 runs 18 residues. V was trimmed by 2 bases and J by 0 bases, leaving 14 bases between them. Here the CDR3 reads CASSLSGRRSSYNSPLHF. CDR3 sequence (DNA): TGTGCCAGCAGTTTAAGTGGTAGGAGGAGCTCCTATAATTCACCCCTCCACTTT.

The V gene is TRBV2, the J gene TRBJ2-7; unclear D gene. The length of the CDR3 is 14 residues. The V end lost 4 bases, the J end lost 7 bases, and 17 bases lay between the germline ends. The germline gives CDR1 SNHLY, CDR2 FYNNEI. CDR3 amino acids: CASSVSPDGWEQYF. For the CDR3, the DNA is TGTGCCAGCAGTGTAAGTCCCGATGGCTGGGAGCAGTACTTC.

This rearrangement joins TRBV5-1 to TRBJ2-1; a possible D gene is TRBD2 (5 bases). Trimming took off 3 bases at V and 0 bases at J, with 10 bases between the two ends. CDR1 SGHRS and CDR2 YFSETQ come from the germline V gene. The CDR3 length is 15 residues. Written as DNA, the CDR3 is TGCGCCAGCAGCTCGGAAGGGAGCTCCTACAATGAGCAGTTCTTC. Protein: CASSSEGSSYNEQFF.

This rearrangement joins TRBV5-1 to TRBJ2-1, with 13 positions matching TRBD2. Per the germline V gene, CDR1 is SGHRS and CDR2 is YFSETQ. Trimming cost V 4 bases and J 7 bases; bases outside gene matches: 5. The CDR3 runs to 15 residues. The chain's CDR3 is CASSGLAGVKNEQFF. The DNA of the CDR3 is TGCGCCAGCAGCGGACTAGCGGGAGTTAAGAATGAGCAGTTCTTC.

The V gene is TRBV6-5, the J gene TRBJ1-2; D uncertain. Trimming removed 4 bases from V and 0 bases from J, with 6 bases in between. This CDR3 comprises 13 residues. The germline CDR1 and CDR2 sequences are MNHEY and SVGAGI. The CDR3 here is CASSSPANYGYTF. The CDR3 DNA reads TGTGCCAGCAGTTCGCCAGCTAACTATGGCTACACCTTC.

V is TRBV2 and J is TRBJ1-1; 7 bases align to TRBD1. V was clipped by 7 bases and J by 11 bases; unmatched bases: 13. Germline V gene data show CDR1 as SNHLY and CDR2 as FYNNEI. The CDR3 totals 13 residues. CDR3 loop: CASIETGTPSAFF. CDR3 sequence (DNA): TGTGCCAGCATTGAGACAGGGACCCCATCGGCTTTCTTT.